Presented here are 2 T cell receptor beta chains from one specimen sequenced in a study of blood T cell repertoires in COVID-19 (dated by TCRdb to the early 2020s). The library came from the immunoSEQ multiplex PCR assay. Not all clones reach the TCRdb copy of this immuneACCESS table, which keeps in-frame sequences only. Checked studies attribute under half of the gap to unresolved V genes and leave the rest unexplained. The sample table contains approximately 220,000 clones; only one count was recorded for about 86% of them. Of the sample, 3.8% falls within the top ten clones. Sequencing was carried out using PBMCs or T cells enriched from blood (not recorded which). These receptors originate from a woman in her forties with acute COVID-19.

The CDR3 DNA reads TGTGCCAGCAGCCAAGGCCGACAGGGAGGTGGAAACACCATATATTTT. Translation: CASSQGRQGGGNTIYF. The V and J genes are TRBV3-1 (or the pseudogene TRBV3-2) and TRBJ1-3, with TRBD1 identical over 7 bases. Germline V lookup: CDR1 LGHDT, CDR2 YNNKEL (reference sequence). CDR3 size: 16 residues. V shed 1 base and J 3 bases; nucleotides not matched to a gene: 6.

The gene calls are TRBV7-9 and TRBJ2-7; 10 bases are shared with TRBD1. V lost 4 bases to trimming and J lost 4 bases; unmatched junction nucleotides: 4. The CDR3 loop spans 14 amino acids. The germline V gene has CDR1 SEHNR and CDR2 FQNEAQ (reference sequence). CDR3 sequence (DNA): TGTGCCAGCAGCTCCGACAGGGGGCATTACGAGCAGTACTTC. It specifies CASSSDRGHYEQYF.